This TCR beta chain was identified during a study of T-cell memory formation after mild COVID-19. Study in general: Largely donor-specific sequence clusters came from a couple of donors. Overall study findings and caveats: Prior to infection, memory already included some responding clones, suggesting cross-reactive memory joined. Second-wave clones reaching peak frequency on day 37 lacked confirmed SARS-CoV-2 specificity.

Remarks on this clonotype: Its matching antigen is unknown.

TCRdb independently ran MiXCR on the 5' RACE reads; one entry per CDR3 protein. The data show approximately 350,000 distinct CDR3 sequences, around 15% seen once. Germline V CDR1 and CDR2: SGHTA, FQGNSA. Between the trimmed V and J ends, which lost 3 bases and 5 bases, there was a span of 13 bases. The CDR3 loop spans 14 amino acids. Sequencing was done on a sample of PBMCs or a T cell subset sorted from them (not recorded which). The chain recombines TRBV7-2 with TRBJ2-5; maybe TRBD2 (7 bases). This receptor was obtained from a man between 18 and 29 years old who had mild COVID-19 (a few samples of this study predate the infection). Cell type and time point are not known. The CDR3 sequence: CASSFARGAETQYF. CDR3 DNA sequence: TGTGCCAGCAGCTTCGCTCGGGGGGCGGAGACCCAGTACTTC.